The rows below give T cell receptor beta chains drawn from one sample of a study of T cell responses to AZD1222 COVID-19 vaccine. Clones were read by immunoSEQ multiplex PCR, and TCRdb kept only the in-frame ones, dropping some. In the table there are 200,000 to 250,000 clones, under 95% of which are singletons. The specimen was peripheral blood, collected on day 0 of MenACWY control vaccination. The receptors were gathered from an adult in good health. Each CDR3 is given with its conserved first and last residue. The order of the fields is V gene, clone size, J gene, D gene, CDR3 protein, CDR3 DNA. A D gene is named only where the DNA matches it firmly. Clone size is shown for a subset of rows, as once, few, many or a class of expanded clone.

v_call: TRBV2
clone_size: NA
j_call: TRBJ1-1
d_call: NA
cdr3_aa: CASSEAEGGTTEAFF
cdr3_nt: TGTGCCAGCAGTGAAGCGGAGGGGGGAACCACTGAAGCTTTCTTT

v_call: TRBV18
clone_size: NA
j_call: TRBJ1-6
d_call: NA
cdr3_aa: CASSPLGTGAGGSPLHF
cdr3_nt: TGTGCCAGCTCACCCCTTGGAACCGGCGCGGGGGGTTCACCCCTCCACTTT

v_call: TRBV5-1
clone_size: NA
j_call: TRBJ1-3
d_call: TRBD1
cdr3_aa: CASSLRDRGNTIYF
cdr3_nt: TGCGCCAGCAGCTTGCGGGACAGGGGAAACACCATATATTTT

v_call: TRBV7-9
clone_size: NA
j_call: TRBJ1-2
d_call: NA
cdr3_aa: CASSFEGPYGYTF
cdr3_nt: TGTGCCAGCAGCTTTGAGGGGCCCTATGGCTACACCTTC

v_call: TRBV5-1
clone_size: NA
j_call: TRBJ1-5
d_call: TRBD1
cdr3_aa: CASSLQGGNQPQHF
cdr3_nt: TGCGCCAGCAGTCTACAGGGGGGCAATCAGCCCCAGCATTTT

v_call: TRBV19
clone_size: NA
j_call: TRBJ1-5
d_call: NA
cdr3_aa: CASERQNSNQPQHF
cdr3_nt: TGTGCCAGCGAAAGACAGAATAGCAATCAGCCCCAGCATTTT

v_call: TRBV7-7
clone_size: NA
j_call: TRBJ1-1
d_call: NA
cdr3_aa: CASSLAVGTEAFF
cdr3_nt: TGTGCTAGCAGCTTAGCCGTGGGCACTGAAGCTTTCTTT

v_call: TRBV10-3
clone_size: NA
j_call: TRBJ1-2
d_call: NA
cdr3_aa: CAITPTELANYGYTF
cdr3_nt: TGTGCCATCACCCCGACAGAGTTAGCTAACTATGGCTACACCTTC

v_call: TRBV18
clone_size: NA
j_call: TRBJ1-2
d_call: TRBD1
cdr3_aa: CASSRGTANYGYTF
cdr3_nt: TGTGCCAGCTCACGCGGGACAGCTAACTATGGCTACACCTTC

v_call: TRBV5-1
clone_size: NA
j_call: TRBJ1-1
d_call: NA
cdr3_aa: CASSLVPGMNTEAFF
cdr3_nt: TGCGCCAGCAGCTTGGTGCCGGGGATGAACACTGAAGCTTTCTTT

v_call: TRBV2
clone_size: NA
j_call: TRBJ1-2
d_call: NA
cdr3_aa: CASTRRNYGYTF
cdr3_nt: TGTGCCAGCACAAGACGGAACTATGGCTACACCTTC

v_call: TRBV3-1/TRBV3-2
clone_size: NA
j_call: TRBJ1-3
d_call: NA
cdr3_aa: CASSRGSSGNTIYF
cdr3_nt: TGTGCCAGCAGCCGAGGGAGCTCTGGAAACACCATATATTTT

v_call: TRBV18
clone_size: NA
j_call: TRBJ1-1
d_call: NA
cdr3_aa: CASSPPSGVYEAFF
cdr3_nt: TGTGCCAGCTCACCACCGTCGGGTGTGTATGAAGCTTTCTTT

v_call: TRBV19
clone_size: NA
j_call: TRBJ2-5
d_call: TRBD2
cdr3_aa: CASPNLAGKKETQYF
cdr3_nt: TGTGCCAGTCCGAACCTAGCGGGGAAGAAAGAGACCCAGTACTTC

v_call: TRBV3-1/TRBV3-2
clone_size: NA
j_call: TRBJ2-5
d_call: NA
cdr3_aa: CASLPGLTQETQYF
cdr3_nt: TGTGCCAGCCTCCCGGGACTTACCCAAGAGACCCAGTACTTC

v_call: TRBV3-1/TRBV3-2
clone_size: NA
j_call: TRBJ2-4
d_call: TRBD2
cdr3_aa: CASSRTSGGAGVQNIQYF
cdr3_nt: TGTGCCAGCAGCCGCACATCCGGGGGGGCGGGGGTTCAAAACATTCAGTACTTC

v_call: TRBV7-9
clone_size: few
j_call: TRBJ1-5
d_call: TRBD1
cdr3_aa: CASSLTGGNQPQHF
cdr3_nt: TGTGCCAGCAGCTTGACAGGGGGCAATCAGCCCCAGCATTTT

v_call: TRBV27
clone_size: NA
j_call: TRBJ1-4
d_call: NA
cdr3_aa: CASRDLRPNEKLFF
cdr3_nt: TGTGCCAGCAGGGATCTGAGGCCTAATGAAAAACTGTTTTTT

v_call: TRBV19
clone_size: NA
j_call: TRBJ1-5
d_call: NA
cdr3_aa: CASSIRGRDQPQHF
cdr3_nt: TGTGCCAGTAGTATTCGGGGAAGGGATCAGCCCCAGCATTTT